The clone carrying this T cell receptor beta chain appeared a single time. The data are from a study of blood T cell repertoires in COVID-19. The method was immunoSEQ multiplex PCR; TCRdb's version includes in-frame clones alone and lacks a portion of them. Among approximately 89,000 clones, 80% were seen once, and the ten largest hold over 15%. Sequencing was performed on peripheral blood. The clonotype was recovered from a woman aged 80 or over with acute or convalescent COVID-19.

CDR3 sequence reads: CASSYRGPFSTDTQYF. CDR3 DNA: TGTGCCAGCAGTTACAGGGGACCCTTTAGCACAGATACGCAGTATTTT. V usage is TRBV2 and J usage is TRBJ2-3; 7 bases line up with TRBD1. The trim removed 5 bases at V and 0 bases at J, leaving 8 bases unmatched. CDR3 length: 16 residues. CDR1 and CDR2 (germline): SNHLY, FYNNEI.